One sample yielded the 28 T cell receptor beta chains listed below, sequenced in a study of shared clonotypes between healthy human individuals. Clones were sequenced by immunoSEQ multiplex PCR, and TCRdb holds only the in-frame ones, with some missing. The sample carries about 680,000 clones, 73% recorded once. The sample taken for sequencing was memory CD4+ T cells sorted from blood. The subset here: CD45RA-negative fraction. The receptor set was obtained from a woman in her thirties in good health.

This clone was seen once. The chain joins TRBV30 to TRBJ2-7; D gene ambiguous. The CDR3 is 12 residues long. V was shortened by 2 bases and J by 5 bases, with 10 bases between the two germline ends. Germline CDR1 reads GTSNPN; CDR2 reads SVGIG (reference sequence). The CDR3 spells CAWSLKPHEQYF. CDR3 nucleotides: TGTGCCTGGAGTTTGAAACCTCACGAGCAGTACTTC.

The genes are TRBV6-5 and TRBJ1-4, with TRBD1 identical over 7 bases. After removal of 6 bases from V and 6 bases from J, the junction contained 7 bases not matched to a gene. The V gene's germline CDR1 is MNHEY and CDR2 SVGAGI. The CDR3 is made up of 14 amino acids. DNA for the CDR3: TGTGCCAGCAGCCAGACAGGGTCTCATGAAAAACTGTTTTTT. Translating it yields CASSQTGSHEKLFF.

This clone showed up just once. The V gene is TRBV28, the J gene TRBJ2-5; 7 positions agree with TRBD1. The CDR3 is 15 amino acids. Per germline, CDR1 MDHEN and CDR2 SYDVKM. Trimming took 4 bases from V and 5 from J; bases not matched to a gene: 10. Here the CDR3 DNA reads TGTGCCAGCAGTTACCTCCAGACAGGGAAGGAGACCCAGTACTTC. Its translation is CASSYLQTGKETQYF.

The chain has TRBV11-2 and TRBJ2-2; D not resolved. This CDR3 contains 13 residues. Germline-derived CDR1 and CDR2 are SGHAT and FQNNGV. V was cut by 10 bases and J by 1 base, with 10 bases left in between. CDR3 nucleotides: TGTGCCATCCCGTTGGGGAACACCGGGGAGCTGTTTTTT. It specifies CAIPLGNTGELFF.

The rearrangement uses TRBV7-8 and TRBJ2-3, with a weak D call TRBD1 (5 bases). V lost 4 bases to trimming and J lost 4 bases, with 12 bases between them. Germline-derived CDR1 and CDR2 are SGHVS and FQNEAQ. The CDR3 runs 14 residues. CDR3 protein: CASSSWGSADTQYF. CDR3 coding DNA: TGTGCCAGCAGCTCATGGGGCTCGGCAGATACGCAGTATTTT.

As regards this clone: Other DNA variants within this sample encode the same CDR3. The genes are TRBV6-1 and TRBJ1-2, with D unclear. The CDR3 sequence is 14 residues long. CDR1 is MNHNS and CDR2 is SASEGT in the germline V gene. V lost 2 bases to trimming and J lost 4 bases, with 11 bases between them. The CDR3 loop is CASSETRDGYGYTF. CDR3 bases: TGTGCCAGCAGTGAAACTAGGGATGGCTATGGCTACACCTTC.

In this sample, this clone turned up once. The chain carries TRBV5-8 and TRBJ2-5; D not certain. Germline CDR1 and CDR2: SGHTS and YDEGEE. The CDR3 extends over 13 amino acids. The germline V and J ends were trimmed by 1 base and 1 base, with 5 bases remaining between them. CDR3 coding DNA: TGTGCCAGCAGCTTGAGGACCCAAGAGACCCAGTACTTC. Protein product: CASSLRTQETQYF. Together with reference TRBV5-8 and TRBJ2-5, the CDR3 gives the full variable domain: EAGVTQSPTHLIKTRGQQATLRCSPISGHTSVYWYQQALGLGLQFLLWYDEGEERNRGNFPPRFSGRQFPNYSSELNVNALELEDSALYLCASSLRTQETQYFGPGTRLLVL.

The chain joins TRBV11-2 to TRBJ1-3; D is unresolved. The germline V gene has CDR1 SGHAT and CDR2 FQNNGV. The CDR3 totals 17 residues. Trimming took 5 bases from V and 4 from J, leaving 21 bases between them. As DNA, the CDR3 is TGTGCCAGCAGCCCCCGGTCCCTCGGGGTGCCGGGAAACACCATATATTTT. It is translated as CASSPRSLGVPGNTIYF.

As DNA, the CDR3 is TGTGCCAGCAGATCTGGGACAGCGAACACTGAAGCTTTCTTT. Translation: CASRSGTANTEAFF. The chain couples TRBV28 to TRBJ1-1, with 7 bases identical to TRBD1. The CDR3 has 14 amino acids. The trim removed 6 bases at V and 1 base at J, leaving 5 bases unmatched. Germline V lookup: CDR1 MDHEN, CDR2 SYDVKM.

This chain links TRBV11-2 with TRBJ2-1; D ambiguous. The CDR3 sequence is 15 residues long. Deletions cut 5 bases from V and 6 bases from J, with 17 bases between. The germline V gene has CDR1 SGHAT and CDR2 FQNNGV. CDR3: CASSKNRVTFNEQFF. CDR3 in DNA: TGTGCCAGCAGCAAAAACCGAGTCACGTTCAATGAGCAGTTCTTC.

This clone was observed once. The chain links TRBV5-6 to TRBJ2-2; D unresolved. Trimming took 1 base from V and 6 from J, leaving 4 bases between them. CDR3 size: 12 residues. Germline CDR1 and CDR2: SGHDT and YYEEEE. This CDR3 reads CASSLQPGELFF. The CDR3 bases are TGTGCCAGCAGCTTGCAGCCCGGGGAGCTGTTTTTT.

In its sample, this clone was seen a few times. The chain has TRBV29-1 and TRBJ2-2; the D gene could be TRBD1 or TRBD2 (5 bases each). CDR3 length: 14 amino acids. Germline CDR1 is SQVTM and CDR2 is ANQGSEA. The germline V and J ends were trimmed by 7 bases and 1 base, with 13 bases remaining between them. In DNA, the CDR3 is TGCAGCGCGCGGGTTGGACAGAACACCGGGGAGCTGTTTTTT. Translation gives CSARVGQNTGELFF.

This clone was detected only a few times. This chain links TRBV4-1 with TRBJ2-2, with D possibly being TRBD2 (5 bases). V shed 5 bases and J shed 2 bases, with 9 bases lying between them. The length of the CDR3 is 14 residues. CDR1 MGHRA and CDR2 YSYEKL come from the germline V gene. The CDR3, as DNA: TGCGCCAGCAGCGTTCCGGGAAACACCGGGGAGCTGTTTTTT. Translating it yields CASSVPGNTGELFF.

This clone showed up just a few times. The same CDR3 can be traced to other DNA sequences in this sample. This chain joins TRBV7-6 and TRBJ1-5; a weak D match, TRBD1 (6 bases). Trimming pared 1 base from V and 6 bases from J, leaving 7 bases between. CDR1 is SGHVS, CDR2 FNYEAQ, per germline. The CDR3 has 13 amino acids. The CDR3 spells CASSLGRGQPQHF. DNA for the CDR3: TGTGCCAGCAGCTTAGGCAGGGGTCAGCCCCAGCATTTT.

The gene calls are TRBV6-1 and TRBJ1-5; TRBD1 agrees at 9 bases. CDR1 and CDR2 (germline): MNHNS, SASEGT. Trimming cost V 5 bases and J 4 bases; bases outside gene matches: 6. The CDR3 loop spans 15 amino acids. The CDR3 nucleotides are TGTGCCAGCAGTTGGGGACAGGGCAGGAATCAGCCCCAGCATTTT. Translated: CASSWGQGRNQPQHF.

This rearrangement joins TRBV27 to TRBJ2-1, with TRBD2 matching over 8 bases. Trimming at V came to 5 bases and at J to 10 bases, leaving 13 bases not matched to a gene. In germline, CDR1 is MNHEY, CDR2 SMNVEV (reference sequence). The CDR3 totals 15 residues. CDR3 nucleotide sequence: TGTGCCAGCAGTGCGGGACTAGAAAAATTCAAGGAGCAGTTCTTC. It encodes CASSAGLEKFKEQFF.

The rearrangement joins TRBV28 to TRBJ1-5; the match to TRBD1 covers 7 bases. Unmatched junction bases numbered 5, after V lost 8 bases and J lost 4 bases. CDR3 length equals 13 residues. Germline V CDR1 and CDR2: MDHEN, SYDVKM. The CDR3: CASGDRVNQPQHF. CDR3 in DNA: TGTGCCAGCGGCGACAGGGTTAATCAGCCCCAGCATTTT.

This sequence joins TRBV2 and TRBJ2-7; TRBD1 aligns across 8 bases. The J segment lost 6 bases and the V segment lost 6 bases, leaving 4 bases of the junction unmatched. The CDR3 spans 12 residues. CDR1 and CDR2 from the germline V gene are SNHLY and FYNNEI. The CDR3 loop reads CASRGQGGEQYF. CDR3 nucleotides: TGTGCCAGCAGAGGACAGGGAGGCGAGCAGTACTTC.

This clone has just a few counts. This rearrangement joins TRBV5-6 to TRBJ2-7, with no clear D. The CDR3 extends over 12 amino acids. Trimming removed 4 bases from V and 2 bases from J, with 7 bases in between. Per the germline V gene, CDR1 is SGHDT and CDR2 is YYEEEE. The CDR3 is CASSVYTYEQYF. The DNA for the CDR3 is TGTGCCAGCAGCGTGTACACCTACGAGCAGTACTTC. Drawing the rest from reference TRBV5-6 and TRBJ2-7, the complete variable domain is DAGVTQSPTHLIKTRGQQVTLRCSPKSGHDTVSWYQQALGQGPQFIFQYYEEEERQRGNFPDRFSGHQFPNYSSELNVNALLLGDSALYLCASSVYTYEQYFGPGTRLTVT.

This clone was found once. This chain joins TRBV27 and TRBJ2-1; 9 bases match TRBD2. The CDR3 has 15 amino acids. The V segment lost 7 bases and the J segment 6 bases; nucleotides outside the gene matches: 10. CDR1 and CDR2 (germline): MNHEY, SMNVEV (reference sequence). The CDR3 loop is CASTRSGRTGNEQFF. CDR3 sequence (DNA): TGTGCCAGCACCAGAAGCGGGAGGACGGGCAATGAGCAGTTCTTC.

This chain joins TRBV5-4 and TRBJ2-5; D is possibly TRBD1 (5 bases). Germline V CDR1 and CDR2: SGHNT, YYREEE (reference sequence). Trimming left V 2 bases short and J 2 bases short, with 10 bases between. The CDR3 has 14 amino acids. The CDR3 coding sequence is TGTGCCAGCAGCTTAGGGGCCTTGCAAGAGACCCAGTACTTC. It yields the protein CASSLGALQETQYF.

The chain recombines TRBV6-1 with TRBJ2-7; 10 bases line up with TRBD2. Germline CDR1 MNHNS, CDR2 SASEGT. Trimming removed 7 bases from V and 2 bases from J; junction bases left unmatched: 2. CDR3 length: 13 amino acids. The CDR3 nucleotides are TGTGCCAGCAAGGGACTAGCGACCTACGAGCAGTACTTC. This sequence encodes CASKGLATYEQYF.

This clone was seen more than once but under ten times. CDR3 amino acids: CASEASGRGKTGELFF. The CDR3 region has the DNA TGTGCCAGCGAGGCTAGCGGGAGAGGGAAAACCGGGGAGCTGTTTTTT. The chain couples TRBV7-9 to TRBJ2-2; 10 nucleotides line up with TRBD2. The trim removed 8 bases at V and 5 bases at J, leaving 11 bases unmatched. CDR3 length equals 16 residues. CDR1 and CDR2 from the germline V gene are SEHNR and FQNEAQ (reference sequence). Full variable domain (missing parts from reference TRBV7-9 and TRBJ2-2): DTGVSQNPRHKITKRGQNVTFRCDPISEHNRLYWYRQTLGQGPEFLTYFQNEAQLEKSRLLSDRFSAERPKGSFSTLEIQRTEQGDSAMYLCASEASGRGKTGELFFGEGSRLTVL.

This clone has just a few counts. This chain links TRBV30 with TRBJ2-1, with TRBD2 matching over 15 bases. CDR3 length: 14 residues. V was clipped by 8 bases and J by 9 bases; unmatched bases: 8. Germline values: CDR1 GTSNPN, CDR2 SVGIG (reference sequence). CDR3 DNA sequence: TGTGCCGGACGGACTAGCGGGAGGGCCGGTGAGCAGTTCTTC. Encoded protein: CAGRTSGRAGEQFF.

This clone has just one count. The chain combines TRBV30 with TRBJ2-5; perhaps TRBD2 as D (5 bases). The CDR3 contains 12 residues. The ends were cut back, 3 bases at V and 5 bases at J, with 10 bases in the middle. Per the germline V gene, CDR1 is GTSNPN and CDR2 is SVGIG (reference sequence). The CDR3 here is CAWSASGETQYF. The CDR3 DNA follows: TGTGCCTGGAGCGCATCGGGGGAGACCCAGTACTTC.

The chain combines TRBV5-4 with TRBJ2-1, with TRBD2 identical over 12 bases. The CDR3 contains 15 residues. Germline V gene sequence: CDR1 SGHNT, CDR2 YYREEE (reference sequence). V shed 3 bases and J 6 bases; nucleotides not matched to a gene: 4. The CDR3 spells CASSSGTSGLNEQFF. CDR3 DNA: TGTGCCAGCAGCTCAGGGACTAGCGGGCTCAATGAGCAGTTCTTC.

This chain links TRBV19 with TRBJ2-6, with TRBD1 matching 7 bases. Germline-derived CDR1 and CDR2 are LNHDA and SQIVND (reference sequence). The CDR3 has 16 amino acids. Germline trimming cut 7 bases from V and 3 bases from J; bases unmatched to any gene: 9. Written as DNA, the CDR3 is TGTGCCAGTACTTGGCGACAGGGTAGTGGGGCCAACGTCCTGACTTTC. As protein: CASTWRQGSGANVLTF.

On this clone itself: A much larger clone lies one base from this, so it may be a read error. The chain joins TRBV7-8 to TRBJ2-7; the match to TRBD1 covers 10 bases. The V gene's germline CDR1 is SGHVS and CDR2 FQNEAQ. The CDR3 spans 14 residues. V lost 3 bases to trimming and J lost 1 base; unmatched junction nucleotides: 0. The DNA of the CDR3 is TGTGCCAGCAGCTTGGACAGGGGGTCCTACGAGCAGTACTTC. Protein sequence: CASSLDRGSYEQYF.